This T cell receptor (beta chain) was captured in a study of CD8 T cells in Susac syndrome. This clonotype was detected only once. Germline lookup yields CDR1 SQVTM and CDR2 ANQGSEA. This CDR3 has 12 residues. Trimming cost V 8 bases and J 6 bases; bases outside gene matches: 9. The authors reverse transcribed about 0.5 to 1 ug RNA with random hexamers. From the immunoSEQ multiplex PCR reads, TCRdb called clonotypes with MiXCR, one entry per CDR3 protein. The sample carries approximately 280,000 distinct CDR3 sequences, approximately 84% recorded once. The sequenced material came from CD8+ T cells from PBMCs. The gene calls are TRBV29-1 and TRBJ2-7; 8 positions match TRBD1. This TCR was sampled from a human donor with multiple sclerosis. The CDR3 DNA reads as TGCAGCCAGACAGGGGAAACGGGCGAGCAGTACTTC. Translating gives CSQTGETGEQYF.